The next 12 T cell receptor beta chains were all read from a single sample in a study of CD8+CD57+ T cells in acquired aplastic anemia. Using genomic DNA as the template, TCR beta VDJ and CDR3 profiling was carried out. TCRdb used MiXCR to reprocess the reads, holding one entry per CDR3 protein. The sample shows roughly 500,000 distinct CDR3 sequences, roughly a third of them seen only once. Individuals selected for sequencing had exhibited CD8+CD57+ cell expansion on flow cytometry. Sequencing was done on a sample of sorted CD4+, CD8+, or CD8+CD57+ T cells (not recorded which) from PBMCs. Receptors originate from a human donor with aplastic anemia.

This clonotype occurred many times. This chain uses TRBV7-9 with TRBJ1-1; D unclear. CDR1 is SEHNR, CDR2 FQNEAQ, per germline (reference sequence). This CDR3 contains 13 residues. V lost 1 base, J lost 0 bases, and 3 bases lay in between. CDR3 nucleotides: TGTGCCAGCAGCTTAGACATGAACACTGAAGCTTTCTTT. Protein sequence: CASSLDMNTEAFF.

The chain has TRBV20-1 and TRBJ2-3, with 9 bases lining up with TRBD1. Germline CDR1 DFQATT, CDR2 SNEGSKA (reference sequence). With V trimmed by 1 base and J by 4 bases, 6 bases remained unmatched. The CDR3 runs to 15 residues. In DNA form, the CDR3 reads TGCAGTGCTAGAGGCCCACGGGACAGGGCAGATACGCAGTATTTT. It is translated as CSARGPRDRADTQYF.

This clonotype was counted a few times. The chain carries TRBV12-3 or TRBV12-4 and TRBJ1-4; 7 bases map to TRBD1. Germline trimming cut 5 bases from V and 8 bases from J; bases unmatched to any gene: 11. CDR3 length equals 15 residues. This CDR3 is CASSPGEGAREKLFF. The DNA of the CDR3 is TGTGCCAGCAGTCCAGGGGAGGGGGCGAGGGAAAAACTGTTTTTT.

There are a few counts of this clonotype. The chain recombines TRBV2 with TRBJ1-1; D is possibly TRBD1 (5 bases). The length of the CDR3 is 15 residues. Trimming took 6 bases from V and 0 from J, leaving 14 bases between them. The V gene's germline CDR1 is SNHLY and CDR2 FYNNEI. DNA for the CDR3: TGTGCCAGCAGGGCCTGGGGCCCCTTGAACACTGAAGCTTTCTTT. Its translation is CASRAWGPLNTEAFF.

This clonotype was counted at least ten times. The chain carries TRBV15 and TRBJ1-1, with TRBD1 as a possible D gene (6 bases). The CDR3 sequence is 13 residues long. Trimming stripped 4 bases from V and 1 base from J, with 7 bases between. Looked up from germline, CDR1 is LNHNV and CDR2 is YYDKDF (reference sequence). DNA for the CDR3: TGTGCCACCAGCACACAGGGGAACACTGAAGCTTTCTTT. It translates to CATSTQGNTEAFF.

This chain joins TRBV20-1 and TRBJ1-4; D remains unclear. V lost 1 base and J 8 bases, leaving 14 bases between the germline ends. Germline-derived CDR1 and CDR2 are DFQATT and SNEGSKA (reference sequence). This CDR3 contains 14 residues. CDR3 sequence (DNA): TGCAGTGCTAGAGGGGCGGCCCTGGGGGAAAAACTGTTTTTT. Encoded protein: CSARGAALGEKLFF.

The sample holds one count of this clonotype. The CDR3 loop is CSARKGTGGAYEQYF. DNA of the CDR3: TGCAGTGCTAGAAAGGGGACAGGGGGGGCCTACGAGCAGTACTTC. The chain recombines TRBV20-1 with TRBJ2-7, with 11 bases aligning to TRBD1. Trimming at V came to 2 bases and at J to 2 bases, leaving 5 bases not matched to a gene. This CDR3 is built from 15 residues. CDR1 is DFQATT, CDR2 SNEGSKA, per germline (reference sequence).

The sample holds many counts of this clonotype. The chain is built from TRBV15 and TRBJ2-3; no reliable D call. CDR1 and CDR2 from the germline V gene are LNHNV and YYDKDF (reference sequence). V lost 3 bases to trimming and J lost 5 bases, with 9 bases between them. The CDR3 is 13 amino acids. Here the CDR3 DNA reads TGTGCCACCAGCAGCGGACCTCGAGATACGCAGTATTTT. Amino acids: CATSSGPRDTQYF.

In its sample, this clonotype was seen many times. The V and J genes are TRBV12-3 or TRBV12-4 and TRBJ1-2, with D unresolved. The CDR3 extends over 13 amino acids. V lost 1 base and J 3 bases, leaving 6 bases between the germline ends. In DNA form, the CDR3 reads TGTGCCAGCAGTTTAGTCCGGGACTATGGCTACACCTTC. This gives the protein CASSLVRDYGYTF.

The CDR3 region has the DNA TGCAACTTAGCGGGAGGGCCTTTTGGCACAGATACGCAGTATTTT. This gives the protein CNLAGGPFGTDTQYF. V and J are TRBV20-1 and TRBJ2-3; 11 bases are a match to TRBD2. This CDR3 is built from 15 residues. The germline V gene has CDR1 DFQATT and CDR2 SNEGSKA (reference sequence).

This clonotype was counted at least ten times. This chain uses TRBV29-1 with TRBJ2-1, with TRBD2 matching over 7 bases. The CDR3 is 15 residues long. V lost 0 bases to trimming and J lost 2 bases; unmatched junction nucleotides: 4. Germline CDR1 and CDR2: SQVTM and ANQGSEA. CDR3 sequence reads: CSVEELSGAYNEQFF. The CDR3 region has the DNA TGCAGCGTTGAAGAGCTAAGCGGGGCCTACAATGAGCAGTTCTTC.

CDR3 in DNA: TGCAGTGCTAGTCGGCAGGGCTACGGGAACACTGAAGCTTTCTTT. Protein sequence: CSASRQGYGNTEAFF. The gene calls are TRBV20-1 and TRBJ1-1; D possibly corresponds to TRBD1 (5 bases). V gave up 3 bases and J gave up 1 base, with 15 bases separating them. CDR1 is DFQATT and CDR2 is SNEGSKA in the germline V gene (reference sequence). This CDR3 contains 15 residues.